This T cell receptor beta chain was recovered during a study of blood T cells in healthy people across ages. The second PCR ran about 6 to 11 cycles with a sample-barcoded 5' primer and J-beta primers. TCRdb reprocessed the 5' RACE reads via MiXCR and lists one record per CDR3 protein. The table shows around 1,600,000 distinct CDR3 sequences, with 42% occurring only once. The germline CDR1 and CDR2 sequences are KGHSH and LQKENI. This CDR3 comprises 14 residues. V was clipped by 6 bases and J by 6 bases, with 15 bases between them. This clonotype was counted between two and nine times. The origin of this receptor is a woman aged 18-35 years in good health. The specimen sequenced was blood. This chain joins TRBV18 and TRBJ2-1; the D is unclear. The CDR3 loop reads CASSPGRIPNEQFF. CDR3 sequence (DNA): TGTGCCAGCTCCCCTGGCAGAATCCCCAATGAGCAGTTCTTC. Filled out from reference TRBV18 and TRBJ2-1, the complete variable domain reads NAGVMQNPRHLVRRRGQEARLRCSPMKGHSHVYWYRQLPEEGLKFMVYLQKENIIDESGMPKERFSAEFPKEGPSILRIQQVVRGDSAAYFCASSPGRIPNEQFFGPGTRLTVL.